The 13 T cell receptor beta chains reported below all come from one sample, sequenced in a study of T cell responses to AZD1222 COVID-19 vaccine. Clones were read by immunoSEQ multiplex PCR, and TCRdb kept only the in-frame ones, dropping some. Among around 110,000 clones listed, 85% to 95% were seen once. The source was peripheral blood, collected on day 0 of AZD1222 vaccination. Receptors were obtained from an adult in good health.

The chain carries TRBV6-5 and TRBJ2-7; 12 nucleotides line up with TRBD1. V shed 6 bases, J shed 6 bases, and the junction held 6 bases outside the gene matches. The CDR3 sequence is 14 residues long. Germline loops: CDR1 MNHEY, CDR2 SVGAGI. The DNA of the CDR3 is TGTGCCAGCAGCCGGGGACAGGGGGCGTTCGAGCAGTACTTC. Its translation is CASSRGQGAFEQYF.

This chain joins TRBV27 and TRBJ1-5; D perhaps matches TRBD1 (5 bases). V lost 4 bases and J lost 4, with 11 bases in between. This CDR3 is built from 14 residues. CDR1 MNHEY and CDR2 SMNVEV come from the germline V gene (reference sequence). The chain's CDR3 is CASSYRMGNQPQHF. The CDR3 DNA follows: TGTGCCAGCAGTTACAGGATGGGAAATCAGCCCCAGCATTTT.

The rearrangement uses TRBV6-5 and TRBJ1-1; weak D call: TRBD1 (6 bases). This CDR3 has 15 amino acids. V was shortened by 3 bases and J by 4 bases, with 15 bases between the two germline ends. Germline V CDR1 and CDR2: MNHEY, SVGAGI. CDR3 region: CASSYWGLKGTEAFF. DNA for the CDR3: TGTGCCAGCAGTTATTGGGGGCTGAAGGGCACTGAAGCTTTCTTT.

This rearrangement joins TRBV4-2 to TRBJ2-7, with no clear D. The CDR3 has 15 residues. Germline V gene lookup returns CDR1 LGHNA and CDR2 YNFKEQ. The V and J ends lost 2 bases and 2 bases respectively, with 13 bases between them. DNA of the CDR3: TGTGCCAGCAGCCAAATTAATCCCACAGCCTACGAGCAGTACTTC. This codes for CASSQINPTAYEQYF.

V usage is TRBV19 and J usage is TRBJ2-2; D could derive from TRBD1 or TRBD2 (6 bases each). CDR1 LNHDA and CDR2 SQIVND come from the germline V gene (reference sequence). Trimming stripped 3 bases from V and 5 bases from J, with 13 bases between. CDR3 length: 15 residues. The chain's CDR3 is CASSIGGLPTGELFF. Here the CDR3 DNA reads TGTGCCAGTAGTATTGGGGGGCTACCGACCGGGGAGCTGTTTTTT. The full variable domain, rest sourced from reference TRBV19 and TRBJ2-2, is DGGITQSPKYLFRKEGQNVTLSCEQNLNHDAMYWYRQDPGQGLRLIYYSQIVNDFQKGDIAEGYSVSREKKESFPLTVTSAQKNPTAFYLCASSIGGLPTGELFFGEGSRLTVL.

This chain links TRBV27 with TRBJ2-3; 11 bases align to TRBD2. The CDR3 covers 15 residues. CDR1 and CDR2 (germline): MNHEY, SMNVEV (reference sequence). The trim removed 6 bases at V and 3 bases at J, leaving 5 bases unmatched. CDR3 sequence: CASRSSGRVTDTQYF. DNA of the CDR3: TGTGCCAGCAGGAGTAGCGGGAGGGTGACAGATACGCAGTATTTT.

The chain uses TRBV7-9 and TRBJ1-5; D unresolved. Between the trimmed V and J ends, which lost 1 base and 2 bases, there was a span of 6 bases. CDR1 is SEHNR and CDR2 is FQNEAQ in the germline V gene (reference sequence). This CDR3 region has 14 residues. As DNA, the CDR3 is TGTGCCAGCAGCTTAGAGGCAGGCAATCAGCCCCAGCATTTT. It translates to CASSLEAGNQPQHF.

This rearrangement joins TRBV29-1 to TRBJ2-1; D might be TRBD2 (5 bases). V lost 1 base, J lost 4 bases, and 14 bases lay in between. This CDR3 comprises 15 residues. Germline CDR1 reads SQVTM; CDR2 reads ANQGSEA. CDR3 nucleotides: TGCAGCGTTGAAGGGGTTGAAAGCGGATACAATGAGCAGTTCTTC. Residues: CSVEGVESGYNEQFF.

Only one count was recorded for this clone. At the DNA level, this CDR3 is encoded by other sequences in the same sample as well. This chain joins TRBV28 and TRBJ1-3, with 8 bases matching TRBD1. The germline gives CDR1 MDHEN, CDR2 SYDVKM. V lost 6 bases to trimming and J lost 0 bases; unmatched junction nucleotides: 4. The CDR3 is 15 amino acids. CDR3 sequence reads: CASRPTGGSGNTIYF. DNA of the CDR3: TGTGCCAGCAGGCCCACAGGGGGCTCTGGAAACACCATATATTTT.

J is TRBJ1-4 and V is TRBV5-1; 9 bases agree with TRBD1. The CDR3 is made up of 14 amino acids. V lost 2 bases, J lost 7 bases, and 3 bases stayed unmatched. Germline V CDR1 and CDR2: SGHRS, YFSETQ. The CDR3 DNA reads as TGCGCCAGCAGCTTCCGGGACAGGGCTGAAAAACTGTTTTTT. Residues: CASSFRDRAEKLFF.

The chain recombines TRBV2 with TRBJ2-2; D call uncertain. The germline gives CDR1 SNHLY, CDR2 FYNNEI. The CDR3 has 14 amino acids. V was pared by 2 bases and J by 7 bases, with 11 bases between. This CDR3 reads CASSENRVDGELFF. The DNA of the CDR3 is TGTGCCAGCAGTGAAAATAGGGTGGACGGGGAGCTGTTTTTT.

This rearrangement joins TRBV4-1 to TRBJ2-2, with 16 positions matching TRBD2. The CDR3 totals 17 residues. J lost 5 bases, V lost 4 bases, and 4 bases had no gene match. Germline V gene lookup returns CDR1 MGHRA and CDR2 YSYEKL. CDR3 DNA: TGCGCCAGCAGCCTGGGACTAGCGGGAGGGCCGACCGGGGAGCTGTTTTTT. It specifies CASSLGLAGGPTGELFF.

CDR3 sequence: CAWSVTLPGDTEAFF. In DNA form, the CDR3 reads TGTGCCTGGAGTGTAACCCTCCCAGGGGACACTGAAGCTTTCTTT. V is TRBV30 and J is TRBJ1-1, with D possibly matching TRBD1 (6 bases). Germline loops: CDR1 GTSNPN, CDR2 SVGIG (reference sequence). Trimming cost V 0 bases and J 3 bases, with 14 bases left between them. The CDR3 is made up of 15 amino acids.